This paragraph reports one T cell receptor (beta chain). Its antigen is still unknown. The sample belongs to a study of response to subunit inactivated influenza vaccine. Study results and limitations: It was suggested by the authors that few new T cells are recruited by each seasonal influenza vaccination.

TCRdb reanalysed the RT-PCR reads using MiXCR and keeps one entry per CDR3 protein. Of roughly 760,000 distinct CDR3 sequences detected, approximately 21% appear once; the ten largest clones hold 10%. The CDR3 runs to 13 residues. Germline lookup yields CDR1 SGDLS and CDR2 YYNGEE. V was pared by 3 bases and J by 4 bases, with 10 bases between. This TCR came from a man between 50 and 59 years old who received an inactivated influenza vaccine. Sequencing was performed on PBMCs from blood, taken around 5 days after vaccination. The chain is built from TRBV9 and TRBJ1-1; TRBD1 might be the D (5 bases). This chain's CDR3 is CASSAKGITEAFF. The CDR3 DNA sequence: TGTGCCAGCAGCGCCAAGGGGATCACTGAAGCTTTCTTT.